This passage covers 6 T cell receptor beta chains from one sample sequenced in a study of cytomegalovirus exposure and HLA in healthy donors. Amplification used 60 Vbeta primers and 13 Jbeta primers. Only in-frame clones appear in the TCRdb table, and some are missing; sequencing was by immunoSEQ multiplex PCR. In the table there are about 140,000 clones, nearly 80% of which are singletons. The sequenced material came from PBMCs. These receptors originate from a man under 40 in good health and CMV-seronegative.

The chain carries TRBV6-4 and TRBJ2-2; 7 bases align to TRBD2. The trim removed 2 bases at V and 0 bases at J, leaving 3 bases unmatched. Germline V gene lookup returns CDR1 MRHNA and CDR2 SNTAGT. The CDR3 is 16 residues long. The DNA of the CDR3 is TGTGCCAGCAGTGACGTGGCGGGAGCGAACACCGGGGAGCTGTTTTTT. This sequence encodes CASSDVAGANTGELFF.

The V and J genes are TRBV30 and TRBJ2-1; D remains unclear. The V end was cut by 4 bases, the J end by 6 bases, with 10 bases between. This CDR3 has 12 residues. CDR1 is GTSNPN and CDR2 is SVGIG in the germline V gene (reference sequence). The CDR3 region has the DNA TGTGCCTGGACTGGGCAGGTCAATGAGCAGTTCTTC. Translating it yields CAWTGQVNEQFF.

The V call is TRBV11-2, the J call TRBJ1-2; 7 nucleotides match TRBD1. The CDR3 sequence is 13 residues long. Germline V gene sequence: CDR1 SGHAT, CDR2 FQNNGV. The trim removed 1 base at V and 7 bases at J, leaving 3 bases unmatched. CDR3 sequence: CASSLAGTAGYTF. CDR3 bases: TGTGCCAGCAGCTTAGCTGGGACAGCTGGCTACACCTTC.

V is TRBV28 and J is TRBJ2-7; D may be TRBD2 (7 bases). V was pared by 2 bases and J by 0 bases, with 29 bases between. The CDR3 has 21 amino acids. CDR1 is MDHEN, CDR2 SYDVKM, per germline. DNA for the CDR3: TGTGCCAGCAGTTTACGGCGACAGGTCAAGGGGTTTAGCGGGTCCTCCTACGAGCAGTACTTC. It is translated as CASSLRRQVKGFSGSSYEQYF.

This clone was detected once. V is TRBV7-2 and J is TRBJ1-1; the match to TRBD1 covers 7 bases. This CDR3 has 15 residues. Trimming removed 5 bases from V and 0 bases from J; junction bases left unmatched: 6. Germline values: CDR1 SGHTA, CDR2 FQGNSA. The CDR3 sequence: CASSHGQEMNTEAFF. The CDR3 DNA is TGTGCCAGCAGCCACGGACAGGAGATGAACACTGAAGCTTTCTTT.

The chain recombines TRBV28 with TRBJ2-7; perhaps TRBD2 as D (5 bases). The CDR3 spans 16 residues. V was cut by 6 bases and J by 2 bases, with 20 bases left in between. The germline V gene has CDR1 MDHEN and CDR2 SYDVKM. CDR3 nucleotide sequence: TGTGCCAGCAGCCCCTCGGGATTGGGAACAGCCTACGAGCAGTACTTC. Its protein product is CASSPSGLGTAYEQYF.